One sample yielded the 30 T cell receptor beta chains listed below, sequenced in a study of beta chain features in type 1 diabetes. General study findings and limits: The study found moderately but significantly shorter TCRB CDR3s in all four CD4+ subsets of Type 1 diabetes patients.

These TCRs' antigens remain unknown. Isolated RNA was reverse transcribed in full, so expressed TCRB transcripts were sequenced. TCRdb's copy holds only in-frame clones and misses some; the assay was immunoSEQ multiplex PCR. The table has some 660,000 clones, about 14% seen once. The sample comprised naive CD4+ T cells from blood. Receptor source: a man between 18 and 29 years old with type 1 diabetes.

The gene calls are TRBV15 and TRBJ2-7; no firm D call. Trimming shortened V by 3 bases and J by 6 bases, and 12 bases separated the two germline ends. The CDR3 runs to 13 residues. The germline V gene encodes CDR1 LNHNV and CDR2 YYDKDF (reference sequence). In nucleotides, the CDR3 is TGTGCCACCAGCAGGGAAACAGAGTTCGAGCAGTACTTC. It translates to CATSRETEFEQYF.

This clone was seen more than once but under ten times. The rearrangement joins TRBV19 to TRBJ2-2; 8 bases are shared with TRBD1. The CDR3 covers 14 residues. Losses at the gene ends were 5 bases for V and 5 bases for J; bases not matched to a gene: 4. Looked up from germline, CDR1 is LNHDA and CDR2 is SQIVND (reference sequence). CDR3 region: CASSGRGRTGELFF. The CDR3, as DNA: TGTGCCAGTAGTGGCAGGGGGCGGACCGGGGAGCTGTTTTTT.

The chain is built from TRBV9 and TRBJ2-5; no firm D call. V was pared by 4 bases and J by 3 bases, with 13 bases between. CDR1 and CDR2 (germline): SGDLS, YYNGEE. The length of the CDR3 is 14 residues. DNA of the CDR3: TGTGCCAGCAGCCTCCAACCGGTCGAAGAGACCCAGTACTTC. The encoded protein is CASSLQPVEETQYF.

The chain carries TRBV7-8 and TRBJ2-4; TRBD2 might be the D (6 bases). V lost 2 bases and J lost 6, with 11 bases in between. The CDR3 has 14 residues. Germline V gene data show CDR1 as SGHVS and CDR2 as FQNEAQ. The CDR3 coding sequence is TGTGCCAGCAGCTTATCCCTGCGGGGAAACATTCAGTACTTC. It specifies CASSLSLRGNIQYF.

This chain uses TRBV6-4 with TRBJ1-1; 7 nucleotides agree with TRBD1. In germline, CDR1 is MRHNA, CDR2 SNTAGT. With V trimmed by 6 bases and J by 0 bases, 1 base remained unmatched. The CDR3 extends over 13 amino acids. CDR3 bases: TGTGCCAGCAGGGGACAGATGAACACTGAAGCTTTCTTT. Its protein product is CASRGQMNTEAFF.

There are a few counts of this clone. The chain uses TRBV2 and TRBJ1-2; D unclear. The germline V and J ends were trimmed by 3 bases and 7 bases, with 9 bases remaining between them. Looked up from germline, CDR1 is SNHLY and CDR2 is FYNNEI. The CDR3 sequence is 12 residues long. Written as DNA, the CDR3 is TGTGCCAGCAGTGAGGCTGGAGGTGGCTACACCTTC. Residues: CASSEAGGGYTF.

The CDR3 loop is CASNLGAGNYEQYF. DNA of the CDR3: TGTGCCAGCAATCTAGGTGCAGGGAACTACGAGCAGTACTTC. This chain uses TRBV28 with TRBJ2-7; weak D call: TRBD1 (5 bases). The CDR3 covers 14 residues. Germline V gene lookup returns CDR1 MDHEN and CDR2 SYDVKM. Between the trimmed V and J ends, which lost 7 bases and 3 bases, there was a span of 16 bases.

The chain combines TRBV7-9 with TRBJ2-7; tentative D call: TRBD1 (6 bases). The germline V gene encodes CDR1 SEHNR and CDR2 FQNEAQ (reference sequence). Trimming cost V 5 bases and J 13 bases, with 18 bases left between them. The CDR3 is 12 amino acids. This chain's CDR3 is CASSPRVGDTYF. CDR3 nucleotide sequence: TGTGCCAGCAGCCCCAGGGTGGGGGACACCTACTTC. Based on the CDR3 plus reference TRBV7-9 and TRBJ2-7, the full variable domain is DTGVSQNPRHKITKRGQNVTFRCDPISEHNRLYWYRQTLGQGPEFLTYFQNEAQLEKSRLLSDRFSAERPKGSFSTLEIQRTEQGDSAMYLCASSPRVGDTYFGPGTRLTVT.

In its sample, this clone was seen a few times. The chain joins TRBV4-2 to TRBJ1-1, with D hard to call. Between the trimmed V and J ends, which lost 0 bases and 6 bases, there was a span of 17 bases. The CDR3 length is 16 residues. The germline V gene encodes CDR1 LGHNA and CDR2 YNFKEQ. In nucleotides, the CDR3 is TGTGCCAGCAGCCAAGATGGGAAGGGAGGCCGGCCTGAAGCTTTCTTT. This codes for CASSQDGKGGRPEAFF.

The chain carries TRBV4-3 and TRBJ2-7; no reliable D call. The length of the CDR3 is 15 residues. The V end was cut by 1 base, the J end by 2 bases, with 12 bases between. The germline V gene encodes CDR1 LGHNA and CDR2 YSLEER. The CDR3 nucleotides read TGCGCCAGCAGCCAAGCAGCTATCACGGCCTACGAGCAGTACTTC. Protein: CASSQAAITAYEQYF.

This clone was counted only a few times. The chain uses TRBV28 and TRBJ2-4, with D perhaps matching TRBD1 or TRBD2 (5 bases each). The CDR3 covers 14 residues. Germline CDR1 and CDR2: MDHEN and SYDVKM. V lost 3 bases and J 2 bases, leaving 8 bases between the germline ends. The CDR3 nucleotides are TGTGCCAGCAGTTTGGGGGTACCCAAAAACATTCAGTACTTC. Translation: CASSLGVPKNIQYF. Complete variable domain (other parts from reference TRBV28 and TRBJ2-4): DVKVTQSSRYLVKRTGEKVFLECVQDMDHENMFWYRQDPGLGLRLIYFSYDVKMKEKGDIPEGYSVSREKKERFSLILESASTNQTSMYLCASSLGVPKNIQYFGAGTRLSVL.

Comment on this clone: Other DNA sequences from this sample encode an identical CDR3 as well. The V gene is TRBV9, the J gene TRBJ2-2, with D tentatively TRBD2 (5 bases). Trimming shortened V by 0 bases and J by 0 bases, and 9 bases separated the two germline ends. Looked up from germline, CDR1 is SGDLS and CDR2 is YYNGEE. The CDR3 loop spans 16 amino acids. CDR3 coding DNA: TGTGCCAGCAGCGTAGGAGGGAGAGCGAACACCGGGGAGCTGTTTTTT. Translated, it gives CASSVGGRANTGELFF. The full variable domain, with the rest looked up from reference TRBV9 and TRBJ2-2, is DSGVTQTPKHLITATGQRVTLRCSPRSGDLSVYWYQQSLDQGLQFLIQYYNGEERAKGNILERFSAQQFPDLHSELNLSSLELGDSALYFCASSVGGRANTGELFFGEGSRLTVL.

This rearrangement joins TRBV11-2 to TRBJ2-2; TRBD1 aligns across 7 bases. V was clipped by 3 bases and J by 4 bases; unmatched bases: 8. Per the germline V gene, CDR1 is SGHAT and CDR2 is FQNNGV. This CDR3 is built from 16 residues. As DNA, the CDR3 is TGTGCCAGCAGCTTGATAAGGGGGCGAGGCACCGGGGAGCTGTTTTTT. As protein: CASSLIRGRGTGELFF.

This clone came up a few times. This CDR3 is also generated by other DNA sequences in the sample. The chain recombines TRBV5-4 with TRBJ2-3; D is perhaps TRBD2 (7 bases). The ends were cut back, 0 bases at V and 0 bases at J, with 8 bases in the middle. Per the germline V gene, CDR1 is SGHNT and CDR2 is YYREEE (reference sequence). The CDR3 is 15 amino acids. The chain's CDR3 is CASSLEGGSTDTQYF. CDR3 nucleotide sequence: TGTGCCAGCAGCTTGGAGGGGGGGAGCACAGATACGCAGTATTTT.

The CDR3 sequence is CASRRPLGETQYF. The CDR3, as DNA: TGTGCCAGCAGACGACCTCTCGGGGAGACCCAGTACTTC. This chain uses TRBV6-1 with TRBJ2-5; no firm D call. V lost 6 bases, J lost 5 bases, and 13 bases lay in between. This CDR3 has 13 residues. The V gene's germline CDR1 is MNHNS and CDR2 SASEGT.

The V call is TRBV5-1, the J call TRBJ2-5, with 8 bases aligning to TRBD2. V trimming: 4 bases; J trimming: 5 bases; junction bases outside the gene matches: 10. The germline gives CDR1 SGHRS, CDR2 YFSETQ. The CDR3 length is 15 residues. For the CDR3, the DNA is TGCGCCAGCAGCGGAACGGGACTAGTGGGCGAGACCCAGTACTTC. It encodes CASSGTGLVGETQYF.

The rearrangement joins TRBV4-3 to TRBJ1-5, with D maybe TRBD1 (5 bases). CDR1 is LGHNA, CDR2 YSLEER, per germline. The CDR3 spans 15 residues. The germline V and J ends were trimmed by 0 bases and 7 bases, with 13 bases remaining between them. The CDR3 bases are TGCGCCAGCAGCCAAGATGGGACCAGCAGGCAGCCCCAGCATTTT. Protein: CASSQDGTSRQPQHF.

The chain couples TRBV14 to TRBJ2-2; D uncertain. V was cut by 3 bases and J by 2 bases, with 13 bases left in between. This CDR3 has 16 amino acids. Per germline, CDR1 SGHDN and CDR2 FVKESK. This CDR3 is CASSQDGQENTGELFF. The CDR3 coding sequence is TGTGCCAGCAGCCAGGACGGTCAGGAAAACACCGGGGAGCTGTTTTTT.

This clone occurred a few times. The chain recombines TRBV7-2 with TRBJ2-5, with D possibly being TRBD1 (5 bases). This CDR3 has 15 residues. The V gene lost 5 bases and the J gene lost 2 bases, with 15 bases spanning the gap. Germline V gene lookup returns CDR1 SGHTA and CDR2 FQGNSA. The CDR3 nucleotides are TGTGCCAGCAGCCCAGGGATACCGCCGCAAGAGACCCAGTACTTC. Encoded protein: CASSPGIPPQETQYF. The full variable domain, in which reference TRBV7-2 and TRBJ2-5 provide the parts outside the CDR3, is GAGVSQSPSNKVTEKGKDVELRCDPISGHTALYWYRQSLGQGLEFLIYFQGNSAPDKSGLPSDRFSAERTGGSVSTLTIQRTQQEDSAVYLCASSPGIPPQETQYFGPGTRLLVL.

This clone was observed a few times. The V call is TRBV5-4, the J call TRBJ2-5; 7 bases are a match to TRBD2. Germline lookup yields CDR1 SGHNT and CDR2 YYREEE (reference sequence). With V trimmed by 6 bases and J by 1 base, 9 bases remained unmatched. The CDR3 covers 15 residues. The CDR3 reads CASTRGSGAQETQYF. CDR3 coding DNA: TGTGCCAGCACCCGAGGGAGCGGGGCCCAAGAGACCCAGTACTTC.

CDR3 DNA sequence: TGTGCCTGGAGTGTATCGGCAGGGGCTTATAGCAATCAGCCCCAGCATTTT. Translation gives CAWSVSAGAYSNQPQHF. This rearrangement joins TRBV30 to TRBJ1-5; tentatively, D is TRBD1 (6 bases). This CDR3 region has 17 residues. The germline V gene has CDR1 GTSNPN and CDR2 SVGIG (reference sequence). With 0 bases removed from V and 0 bases from J, the gap between germline ends came to 15 bases. Full variable domain (rest looked up from reference TRBV30 and TRBJ1-5): SQTIHQWPATLVQPVGSPLSLECTVEGTSNPNLYWYRQAAGRGLQLLFYSVGIGQISSEVPQNLSASRPQDRQFILSSKKLLLSDSGFYLCAWSVSAGAYSNQPQHFGDGTRLSIL.

This clone was picked up a small number of times. The rearrangement joins TRBV20-1 to TRBJ1-2; D gene unclear. The CDR3 extends over 11 amino acids. CDR1 is DFQATT and CDR2 is SNEGSKA in the germline V gene (reference sequence). Trimming left V 6 bases short and J 6 bases short, with 11 bases between. The CDR3 region has the DNA TGCAGTGCCGTTATTCAGGATGGCTACACCTTC. It translates to CSAVIQDGYTF.

This clone was seen a handful of times. The V and J genes are TRBV4-2 and TRBJ1-3, with D unresolved. Germline values: CDR1 LGHNA, CDR2 YNFKEQ. V shed 5 bases and J shed 7 bases, with 15 bases lying between them. The length of the CDR3 is 14 residues. The CDR3 loop reads CASSTPTGGNTIYF. Here the CDR3 DNA reads TGTGCCAGCAGCACCCCCACTGGAGGTAACACCATATATTTT.

This clone was detected only a few times. This chain uses TRBV7-9 with TRBJ1-1, with D unclear. The CDR3 consists of 13 residues. V lost 4 bases to trimming and J lost 3 bases, with 9 bases between them. Per germline, CDR1 SEHNR and CDR2 FQNEAQ (reference sequence). The CDR3 sequence: CASSSKGDTEAFF. For the CDR3, the DNA is TGTGCCAGCAGCTCAAAGGGAGACACTGAAGCTTTCTTT.

The chain carries TRBV5-6 and TRBJ1-5; D remains ambiguous. V shed 4 bases and J shed 4 bases, with 9 bases lying between them. This CDR3 spans 13 amino acids. Germline V CDR1 and CDR2: SGHDT, YYEEEE. DNA of the CDR3: TGTGCCAGCAGCGATAGGGCAAATCAGCCCCAGCATTTT. Amino acids: CASSDRANQPQHF. The variable domain in full, with the rest retrieved from reference TRBV5-6 and TRBJ1-5, is DAGVTQSPTHLIKTRGQQVTLRCSPKSGHDTVSWYQQALGQGPQFIFQYYEEEERQRGNFPDRFSGHQFPNYSSELNVNALLLGDSALYLCASSDRANQPQHFGDGTRLSIL.

This chain connects TRBV7-6 to TRBJ2-7; D is uncertain. The CDR3 length is 15 residues. V dropped 0 bases and J dropped 0 bases, with 9 bases sitting between them. The germline V gene encodes CDR1 SGHVS and CDR2 FNYEAQ. Here the CDR3 reads CASSLAGASSYEQYF. The CDR3 region has the DNA TGTGCCAGCAGCTTAGCGGGCGCGAGCTCCTACGAGCAGTACTTC.

The chain couples TRBV30 to TRBJ2-1; perhaps TRBD2 as D (6 bases). Looked up from germline, CDR1 is GTSNPN and CDR2 is SVGIG (reference sequence). V was trimmed by 1 base and J by 10 bases, leaving 14 bases between them. The CDR3 totals 13 residues. The CDR3 coding sequence is TGTGCCTGGAGTGCTTTAAGTGGGGGGGAGCAGTTCTTC. Translating gives CAWSALSGGEQFF.

The genes are TRBV6-6 and TRBJ2-1; the D gene is possibly TRBD1 (5 bases). V shed 5 bases and J shed 8 bases, with 16 bases lying between them. The germline V gene encodes CDR1 MNHNY and CDR2 SVGAGI (reference sequence). The CDR3 is made up of 14 amino acids. CDR3 bases: TGTGCCAGCAGTCAGACTCAGGGATTCTATGAGCAGTTCTTC. It codes for CASSQTQGFYEQFF.

The genes are TRBV7-2 and TRBJ2-1; D ambiguous. V lost 1 base, J lost 10 bases, and 11 bases lay in between. In germline, CDR1 is SGHTA, CDR2 FQGNSA. There are 13 residues in the CDR3. CDR3 DNA sequence: TGTGCCAGCAGCTTAGGAGCCAGAGACGAGCAGTTCTTC. Its translation: CASSLGARDEQFF.

The rearrangement links TRBV6-5 to TRBJ1-1, with 7 bases aligning to TRBD1. Germline values: CDR1 MNHEY, CDR2 SVGAGI. The CDR3 extends over 12 amino acids. J was trimmed by 10 bases and V by 8 bases; bases with no gene match: 10. The CDR3 DNA follows: TGTGCCAGCGGAGGACAGGAGCGAGGAGCTTTCTTT. It encodes CASGGQERGAFF.